This T cell receptor (beta chain) was identified during a study of control samples from healthy donors and cancer patients. Libraries were prepared by immunoSEQ multiplex PCR; TCRdb keeps only in-frame clonotypes and omits some of them. Found here are 130,000 to 150,000 clones, about nine tenths of them singletons; the top ten hold roughly 3.2%. Sequencing was done on a sample of blood. This clonotype originated in a man aged 25-45 years in good health.

The CDR3: CASSTGQGEIIEAFF. For the CDR3, the DNA is TGTGCCAGCAGCACCGGACAGGGGGAAATTATTGAAGCTTTCTTT. The V and J genes are TRBV9 and TRBJ1-1, with 10 bases matching TRBD1. After removal of 4 bases from V and 7 bases from J, the junction contained 10 bases not matched to a gene. Germline V CDR1 and CDR2: SGDLS, YYNGEE. The CDR3 contains 15 residues.